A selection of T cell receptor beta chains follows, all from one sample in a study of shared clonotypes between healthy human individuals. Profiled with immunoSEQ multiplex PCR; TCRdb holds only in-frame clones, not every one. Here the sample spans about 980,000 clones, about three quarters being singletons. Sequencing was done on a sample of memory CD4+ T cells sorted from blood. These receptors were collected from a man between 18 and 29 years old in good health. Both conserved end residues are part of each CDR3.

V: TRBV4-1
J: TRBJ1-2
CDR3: CASSQEAVANYGYTF

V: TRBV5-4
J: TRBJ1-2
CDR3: CASSLVERAYGYTF

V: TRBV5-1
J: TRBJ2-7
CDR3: CASSPHSVHYEQYF

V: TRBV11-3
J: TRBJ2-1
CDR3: CASSSGTGSYNEQFF

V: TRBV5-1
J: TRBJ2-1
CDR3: CASSLARGGYNEQFF

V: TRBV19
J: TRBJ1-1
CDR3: CASNGATEAFF

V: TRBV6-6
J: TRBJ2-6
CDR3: CASRTDRASGANVLTF

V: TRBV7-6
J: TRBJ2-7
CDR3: CASSLGRAGRDEQYF

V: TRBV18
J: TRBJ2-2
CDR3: CASSPRTSGSGELFF

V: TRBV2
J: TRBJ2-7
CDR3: CASRQDRSLHEQYF

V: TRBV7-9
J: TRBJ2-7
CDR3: CASSLQTGNEQYF

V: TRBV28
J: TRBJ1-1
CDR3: CASSFSLTGGKGTEAFF

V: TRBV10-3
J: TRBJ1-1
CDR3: CAISNKQGANTEAFF

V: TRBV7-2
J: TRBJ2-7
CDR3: CASSLSRVSYEQYF

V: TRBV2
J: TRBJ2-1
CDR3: CASSLQREQFF

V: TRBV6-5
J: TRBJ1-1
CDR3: CASSTSGQGDTEAFF